The 2 T cell receptor beta chains given below trace back to one sample, sequenced in a study of OX40 agonist ivuxolimab in advanced cancers. Method: immunoSEQ multiplex PCR; TCRdb's copy keeps in-frame clones and lacks some. The profile shows over 40,000 clones, more than 75% of them singletons. Sequences were derived from CD4+ or CD8+ T cells sorted from blood, sampled in a trial of the OX40 agonist ivuxolimab. The receptors come from an adult with an advanced solid tumor such as melanoma, head and neck, liver or kidney cancer.

The chain combines TRBV6-1 with TRBJ2-5, with D perhaps TRBD2 (6 bases). V was shortened by 6 bases and J by 5 bases, with 13 bases between the two germline ends. The germline V gene encodes CDR1 MNHNS and CDR2 SASEGT. This CDR3 is built from 13 residues. This CDR3 is CASRKRAWETQYF. CDR3 DNA sequence: TGTGCCAGCAGAAAGCGGGCCTGGGAGACCCAGTACTTC.

The chain combines TRBV29-1 with TRBJ2-1, with 13 bases lining up with TRBD2. This CDR3 has 15 amino acids. The germline CDR1 and CDR2 sequences are SQVTM and ANQGSEA. V was clipped by 6 bases and J by 7 bases; unmatched bases: 9. CDR3 region: CSVGVLAGGWNEQFF. The CDR3 bases are TGCAGCGTCGGGGTACTAGCGGGAGGGTGGAATGAGCAGTTCTTC.